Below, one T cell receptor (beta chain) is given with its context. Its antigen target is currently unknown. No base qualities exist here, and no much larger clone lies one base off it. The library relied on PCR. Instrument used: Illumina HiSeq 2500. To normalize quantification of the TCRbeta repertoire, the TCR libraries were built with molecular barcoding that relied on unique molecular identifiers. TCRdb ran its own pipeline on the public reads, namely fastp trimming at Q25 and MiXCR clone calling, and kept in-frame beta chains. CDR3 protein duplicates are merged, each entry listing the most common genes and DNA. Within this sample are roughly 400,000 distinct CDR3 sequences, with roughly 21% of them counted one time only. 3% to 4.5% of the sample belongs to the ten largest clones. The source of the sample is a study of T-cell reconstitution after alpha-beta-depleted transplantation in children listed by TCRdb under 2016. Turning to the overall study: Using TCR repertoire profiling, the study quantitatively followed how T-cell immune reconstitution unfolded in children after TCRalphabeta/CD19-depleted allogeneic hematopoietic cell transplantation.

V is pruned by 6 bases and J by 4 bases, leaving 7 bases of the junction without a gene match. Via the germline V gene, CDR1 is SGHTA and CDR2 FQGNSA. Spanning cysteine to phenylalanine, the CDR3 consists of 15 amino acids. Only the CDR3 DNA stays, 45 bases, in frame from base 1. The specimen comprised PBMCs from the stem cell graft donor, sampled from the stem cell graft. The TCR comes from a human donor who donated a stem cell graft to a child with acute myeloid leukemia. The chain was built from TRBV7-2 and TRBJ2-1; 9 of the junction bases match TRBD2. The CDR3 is CASRSTLAGYNEQFF. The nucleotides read TGTGCCAGCAGAAGCACGCTAGCGGGGTACAATGAGCAGTTCTTC.